This entry lists 5 T cell receptor beta chains sequenced from one sample in a study of T-cell memory formation after mild COVID-19 (dated by TCRdb to about 2021). Library method: 5' RACE. Sequencing took place on an Illumina NovaSeq 6000. TCRdb handled the public reads itself, with Q25 trimming in fastp and clone calling in MiXCR, and kept productive beta chains. Rows merge per CDR3 protein into single entries with the most common DNA and genes. Recorded for this sample are about 250,000 distinct CDR3 sequences; roughly 17% of them occurred a single time. Of the sample, 3.5% is held by the ten largest clones. Sequencing was carried out using PBMCs or a T cell subset sorted from them (not recorded which). These receptors were collected from a young man who had mild COVID-19 (a few samples of this study predate the infection). The sample titles of this study are shuffled in the database, so cell type and time point are left out; the donor was told from shared clones.

This clonotype showed up just a few times. The chain uses TRBV7-9 and TRBJ1-1; D might be TRBD1 (5 bases). V was clipped by 7 bases and J by 1 base, with 19 bases between them. From germline, CDR1 is SEHNR and CDR2 FQNEAQ (reference sequence). This CDR3 spans 16 amino acids. CDR3 region: CASTPLTAPTNTEAFF. In DNA, the CDR3 is TGTGCCAGCACCCCATTGACAGCTCCTACGAACACTGAAGCTTTCTTT.

CDR3 coding DNA: TGTGCCAGCAGCGTCCGAAGGGTCACAGATACGCAGTATTTT. It encodes CASSVRRVTDTQYF. The chain employs TRBV11-2 and TRBJ2-3; D remains unclear. Germline V gives CDR1 SGHAT, CDR2 FQNNGV. The V gene lost 5 bases and the J gene lost 2 bases, with 11 bases spanning the gap. The CDR3 sequence is 14 residues long. Full variable domain (missing parts from reference TRBV11-2 and TRBJ2-3): EAGVAQSPRYKIIEKRQSVAFWCNPISGHATLYWYQQILGQGPKLLIQFQNNGVVDDSQLPKDRFSAERLKGVDSTLKIQPAKLEDSAVYLCASSVRRVTDTQYFGPGTRLTVL.

This sequence joins TRBV16 and TRBJ1-1; D unclear. The germline CDR1 and CDR2 sequences are KGHSY and FQNENV. With 4 bases removed from V and 3 bases from J, the gap between germline ends came to 12 bases. The CDR3 spans 14 residues. The CDR3 loop is CASSRTWGDTEAFF. Written as DNA, the CDR3 is TGTGCCAGCAGCCGTACATGGGGAGACACTGAAGCTTTCTTT. Drawing the rest from reference TRBV16 and TRBJ1-1, the complete variable domain is GEEVAQTPKHLVRGEGQKAKLYCAPIKGHSYVFWYQQVLKNEFKFLISFQNENVFDETGMPKERFSAKCLPNSPCSLEIQATKLEDSAVYFCASSRTWGDTEAFFGQGTRLTVV.

The chain links TRBV10-3 to TRBJ1-1; no clear D gene. The germline CDR1 and CDR2 sequences are ENHRY and SYGVKD. V lost 4 bases, J lost 4 bases, and 16 bases lay in between. The CDR3 is 15 amino acids. The CDR3 DNA is TGTGCCATCAGTGCCGGGCCCTCAGCGGGCACTGAAGCTTTCTTT. Translating gives CAISAGPSAGTEAFF.

The V call is TRBV9, the J call TRBJ2-5, with D unresolved. V was pared by 2 bases and J by 4 bases, with 12 bases between. In germline, CDR1 is SGDLS, CDR2 YYNGEE. There are 14 residues in the CDR3. CDR3 DNA sequence: TGTGCCAGCAGCGTTGGACGGCCGGGAGAGACCCAGTACTTC. Protein sequence: CASSVGRPGETQYF.